The T cell receptor beta chain described here comes from a study of CD8+CD57+ T cells in acquired aplastic anemia. Study in general: Sorted CD4+ and CD8+ cell DNA averaged around 3.5 ug.

Regarding the study as a whole: Both patients and controls carried the same twenty-nine CD8+ CDR3 sequences.

The study profiled TCR beta VDJ and CDR3 using genomic DNA as template. TCRdb reprocessed the reads with MiXCR, giving one entry per CDR3 protein. The table includes approximately 95,000 distinct CDR3 sequences, 65% to 70% detected once. All patients picked for sequencing had shown, by flow cytometry, an expansion of CD8+CD57+ cells. Acquired aplastic anemia of severe grade affected all patients. There was no therapy given to any patient before the blood sampling took place. Germline-derived CDR1 and CDR2 are SGHTA and FQGTGA. The CDR3 has 13 residues. The V gene lost 2 bases and the J gene lost 4 bases, with 8 bases spanning the gap. This clonotype was detected a few times. Its target is unknown.

The TCR sequence derives from a human donor with aplastic anemia. The sample was sorted CD4+, CD8+, or CD8+CD57+ T cells (not recorded which) from PBMCs. The rearrangement links TRBV7-3 to TRBJ2-5, with D tentatively TRBD2 (6 bases). In DNA form, the CDR3 reads TGTGCCAGCAGCTTAGGGCGGGGAGAGACCCAGTACTTC. It specifies CASSLGRGETQYF.